This T cell receptor (beta chain) was recorded in a study of CD8+ T cells in alopecia areata. The study, taken as a whole, reports: The study found TCR sharing across patients less clear than in mice, possibly for HLA reasons. Lesional scalp, especially alopecia totalis/universalis, showed higher clonality than normal scalp.

CDR1 and CDR2 from the germline V gene are SGHRS and YFSETQ. This CDR3 spans 15 amino acids. This clone was seen only a few times. The target antigen is unknown. At one of its ends the junction is not consistent with the germline gene, which may arise from a read error. Collection of lesional scalp punch biopsies and peripheral blood was performed in alopecia areata patients. CD4+ and CD8+ T cells were sorted from PBMCs. RNA extraction and reverse transcription yielded cDNA as sequencing template. TCRdb's copy holds only in-frame clones and misses some; the assay was immunoSEQ multiplex PCR. The sample lists about 110,000 clones, approximately 61% seen once, with roughly 25% in the top ten.

Sequences were obtained from NKG2D-low CD8+ T cells sorted from blood. The gene calls are TRBV5-1 and TRBJ1-1; D uncertain. This clonotype originated in a human donor with alopecia areata. The CDR3 nucleotides are TGCGCCAGCAGCAATGGCATGAGGGCGAACCCTGAAGCTTTCTTT. Protein sequence: CASSNGMRANPEAFF.